This T cell receptor (beta chain) was documented in a study of cytomegalovirus exposure and HLA in healthy donors. About the research overall: A prior analysis found about 120 million unique TCR beta sequences from around 200 million T cells. About 85 million unique TCRs from HLA-typed donors were held in an early release of data. Overall study findings and caveats: According to a later analysis, most TCR beta chains associated with CMV appeared HLA-restricted. Available immune exposure information was restricted to CMV serostatus only.

On this clone itself: The target antigen is unknown.

The PCR made use of 60 Vbeta and 13 Jbeta primers. Assay: immunoSEQ multiplex PCR; the TCRdb copy retains only in-frame clones and omits some. The sample records about 190,000 clones, roughly four fifths being singletons. Germline V gene sequence: CDR1 SGHTA, CDR2 FQGNSA. The CDR3 totals 15 residues. Germline trimming cut 4 bases from V and 6 bases from J; bases unmatched to any gene: 2. The receptor comes from a woman aged 18-35 years in good health and CMV-seronegative. Source material: PBMCs. The gene calls are TRBV7-2 and TRBJ2-1; the match to TRBD2 covers 14 bases. DNA for the CDR3: TGTGCCAGCAGCTCGACTAGCGGGAGGGGCAATGAGCAGTTCTTC. This translates into CASSSTSGRGNEQFF.